This TCR beta chain was observed in a study of cytomegalovirus exposure and HLA in healthy donors. V gave up 4 bases and J gave up 1 base; unmatched junction bases: 8. The CDR3 covers 16 residues. The germline gives CDR1 SGHRS, CDR2 YFSETQ. Primers for the PCR totalled 60 Vbeta and 13 Jbeta. Sequencing used immunoSEQ multiplex PCR; TCRdb keeps in-frame clones, though not all of them. The data contain over 150,000 clones, around 79% of them singletons. Every donor was a healthy person donating bone marrow. The TCR sequence derives from a girl aged 10 to 17 in good health and CMV-seropositive. The material sequenced was PBMCs. The gene calls are TRBV5-1 and TRBJ2-3; 8 bases line up with TRBD2. The CDR3 region is CASSIDGTRGTDTQYF. The CDR3 nucleotides are TGCGCCAGCAGCATCGACGGGACTAGGGGCACAGATACGCAGTATTTT.